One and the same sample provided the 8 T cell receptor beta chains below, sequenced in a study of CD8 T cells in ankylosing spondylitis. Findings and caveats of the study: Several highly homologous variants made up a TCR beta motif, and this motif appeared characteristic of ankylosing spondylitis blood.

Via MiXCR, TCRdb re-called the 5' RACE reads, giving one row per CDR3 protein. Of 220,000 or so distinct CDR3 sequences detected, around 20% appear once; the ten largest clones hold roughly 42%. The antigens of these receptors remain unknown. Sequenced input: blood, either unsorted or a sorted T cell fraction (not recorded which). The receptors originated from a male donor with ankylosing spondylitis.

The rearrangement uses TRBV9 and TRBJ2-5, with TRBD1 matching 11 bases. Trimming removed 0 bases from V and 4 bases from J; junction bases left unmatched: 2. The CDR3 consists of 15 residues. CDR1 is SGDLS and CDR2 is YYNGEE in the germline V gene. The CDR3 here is CASSVGTGGPETQYF. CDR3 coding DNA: TGTGCCAGCAGCGTAGGGACAGGGGGCCCAGAGACCCAGTACTTC.

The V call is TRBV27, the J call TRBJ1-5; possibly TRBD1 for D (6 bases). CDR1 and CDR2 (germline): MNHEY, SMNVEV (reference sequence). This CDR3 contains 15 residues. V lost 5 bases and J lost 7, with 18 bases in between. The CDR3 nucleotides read TGTGCCAGCAGTCCCCTACAGGGTATTGGGCAGCCCCAGCATTTT. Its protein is CASSPLQGIGQPQHF.

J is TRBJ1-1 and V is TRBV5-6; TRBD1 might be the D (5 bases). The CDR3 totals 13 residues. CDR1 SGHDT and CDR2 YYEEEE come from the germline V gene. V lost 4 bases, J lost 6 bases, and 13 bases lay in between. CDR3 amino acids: CASSLGRGAEAFF. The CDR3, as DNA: TGTGCCAGCAGCCTGGGACGGGGGGCTGAAGCTTTCTTT.

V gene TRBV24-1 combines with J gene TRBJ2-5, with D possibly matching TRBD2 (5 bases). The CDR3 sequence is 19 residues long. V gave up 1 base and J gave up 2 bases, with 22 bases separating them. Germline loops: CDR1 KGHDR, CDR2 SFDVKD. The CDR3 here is CATSDFIPPQDRGQETQYF. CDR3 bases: TGTGCCACCAGTGATTTTATCCCCCCTCAGGACCGAGGGCAAGAGACCCAGTACTTC.

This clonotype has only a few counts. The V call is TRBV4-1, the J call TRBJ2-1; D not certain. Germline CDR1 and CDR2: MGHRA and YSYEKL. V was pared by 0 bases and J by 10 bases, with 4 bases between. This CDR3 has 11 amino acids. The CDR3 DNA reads TGCGCCAGCAGCCAAGAGGTGGAGCAGTTCTTC. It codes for CASSQEVEQFF.

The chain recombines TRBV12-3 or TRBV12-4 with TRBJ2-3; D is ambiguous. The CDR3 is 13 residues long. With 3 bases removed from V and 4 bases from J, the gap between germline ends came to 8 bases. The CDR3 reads CASSFSWADTQYF. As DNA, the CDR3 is TGTGCCAGCAGTTTCTCATGGGCAGATACGCAGTATTTT.

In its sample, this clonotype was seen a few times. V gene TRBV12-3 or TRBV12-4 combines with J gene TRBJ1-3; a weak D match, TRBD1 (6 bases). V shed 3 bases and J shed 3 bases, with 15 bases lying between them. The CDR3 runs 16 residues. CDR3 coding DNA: TGTGCCAGCAGTTTTCTTCAAGGGGGTCTTGGAAACACCATATATTTT. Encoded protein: CASSFLQGGLGNTIYF.

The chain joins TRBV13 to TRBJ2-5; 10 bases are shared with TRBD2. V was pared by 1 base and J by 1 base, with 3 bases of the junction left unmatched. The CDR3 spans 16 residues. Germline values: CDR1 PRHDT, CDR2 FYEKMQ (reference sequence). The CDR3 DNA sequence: TGTGCCAGCAGCTTAGAAAGACTAGCGGGCCAAGAGACCCAGTACTTC. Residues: CASSLERLAGQETQYF. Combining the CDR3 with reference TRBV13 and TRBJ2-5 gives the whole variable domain AAGVIQSPRHLIKEKRETATLKCYPIPRHDTVYWYQQGPGQDPQFLISFYEKMQSDKGSIPDRFSAQQFSDYHSELNMSSLELGDSALYFCASSLERLAGQETQYFGPGTRLLVL.